This T cell receptor (beta chain) was captured by sequencing in a study of blood T cell repertoires in COVID-19. Study at large: COVID-19 samples, acute and convalescent, were from the United States, Italy and Spain. PBMCs, B-cell-depleted T cells, or T cells were the source of the cDNA or gDNA that made up the material.

Study processing details: Reference gene primers were amplified, and this amplification served to estimate nucleated cell counts. Clones were read by immunoSEQ multiplex PCR, and TCRdb kept only the in-frame ones, dropping some. The V and J calls and clone size were taken over from that table, and D and trimming were inferred from the DNA. The sample lists more than 200,000 clones; 75% to 90% were seen once. The CDR3 spans 12 residues. V lost 6 bases and J lost 3; bases outside the gene matches: 1. Germline V lookup: CDR1 SNHLY, CDR2 FYNNEI. This chain links TRBV2 with TRBJ2-5; 7 bases line up with TRBD1. Sequencing was carried out using peripheral blood. This sequence was found in a man aged 25-45 years with active or convalescent COVID-19. CDR3 region: CASRDREETQYF. CDR3 nucleotide sequence: TGTGCCAGCAGAGACAGGGAAGAGACCCAGTACTTC.